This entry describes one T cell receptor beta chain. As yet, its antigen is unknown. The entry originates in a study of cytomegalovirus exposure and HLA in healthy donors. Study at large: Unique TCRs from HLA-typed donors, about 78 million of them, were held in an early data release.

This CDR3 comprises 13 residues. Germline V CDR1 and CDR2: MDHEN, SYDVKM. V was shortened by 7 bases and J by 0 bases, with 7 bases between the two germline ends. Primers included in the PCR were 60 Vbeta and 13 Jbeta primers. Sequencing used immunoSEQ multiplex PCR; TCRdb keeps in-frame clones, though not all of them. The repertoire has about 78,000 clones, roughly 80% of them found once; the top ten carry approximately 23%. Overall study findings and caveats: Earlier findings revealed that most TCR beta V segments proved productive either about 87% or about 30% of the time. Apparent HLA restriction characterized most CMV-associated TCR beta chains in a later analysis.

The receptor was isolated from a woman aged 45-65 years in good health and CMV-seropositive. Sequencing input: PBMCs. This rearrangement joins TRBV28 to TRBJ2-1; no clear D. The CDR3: CASTGNSYNEQFF. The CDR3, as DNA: TGTGCCAGCACAGGTAACTCCTACAATGAGCAGTTCTTC.